The present T cell receptor beta chain was sequenced within a study of Ad26.COV2.S vaccination and SARS-CoV-2 variants. For the study at large: Participants got Ad26.COV2.S intramuscularly, once or twice 56 days apart. Study-wide results and limits: People who got the vaccine or the placebo had similar non-spike TCR breadth.

The treatment was: 19 received Ad26.COV2.S at low or high dose, single or two shots; about 5 received placebo; per-sample allocation not given. All samples were drawn on day 63, counting from the first vaccine or placebo injection. It was Wuhan-strain SARS-CoV-2 spike that the Ad26 vaccine vector expressed. For this clone: Its target is not known.

Method: immunoSEQ multiplex PCR; TCRdb's copy keeps in-frame clones and lacks some. The sample contains about 680,000 clones, 89% of which appear only once. The TCR originated in a person between 18 and 65 years old who received the Ad26.COV2.S COVID-19 vaccine or a placebo. Sequencing used peripheral blood, obtained in a trial of Ad26.COV2.S vaccine versus placebo.

In DNA, the CDR3 is TGTGCCAGCAGCCTGGGGACAGGGTGGCAGCCCCAGCATTTT. Translating it yields CASSLGTGWQPQHF. The chain links TRBV5-8 to TRBJ1-5, with 9 bases lining up with TRBD1. Looked up from germline, CDR1 is SGHTS and CDR2 is YDEGEE. The junction had 6 bases not matched to a gene; V was cut back by 4 bases and J by 7 bases. The CDR3 is 14 residues long.